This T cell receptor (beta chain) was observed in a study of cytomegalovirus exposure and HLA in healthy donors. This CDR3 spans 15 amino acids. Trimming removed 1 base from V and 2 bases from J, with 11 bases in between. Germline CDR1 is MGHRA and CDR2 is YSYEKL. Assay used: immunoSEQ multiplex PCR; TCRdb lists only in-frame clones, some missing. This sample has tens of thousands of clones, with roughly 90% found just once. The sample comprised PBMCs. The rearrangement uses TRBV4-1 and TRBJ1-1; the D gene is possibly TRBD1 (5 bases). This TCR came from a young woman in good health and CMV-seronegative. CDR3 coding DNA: TGCGCCAGCAGCCAAGCCTCGGGGGGAAACACTGAAGCTTTCTTT. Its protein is CASSQASGGNTEAFF.